This section outlines one T cell receptor beta chain sequence together with its context. Its antigen remains unidentified. Base qualities are not provided; no much larger clone lies one nucleotide away. The data were obtained in a study of shared clonotypes between healthy human individuals (dated by TCRdb to the early 2020s). Notes on the research overall: Three men and two women, aged 18 to 49 years, made up the cohort. For each donor, CD4 naive and CD4 memory were each given three plates, CD8 naive was given two plates, and CD8 memory was given one plate. The study deeply sequenced blood TCR repertoires of five healthy adults to estimate repertoire size and the extent of clonotype sharing between individuals. To increase sequencing depth and limit assay-specific biases, different laboratories used diverse techniques to prepare libraries and sequence TCR repertoires. Between about 0.8 and 9 billion PBMCs per donor were obtained by leukapheresis. Overall study results and their limits: Only blood was sampled, and tissue TCR repertoires likely differ from those in blood. When four donors were compared, the shared fraction of clonotypes was about 5.4% for naive CD4, around 3.5% for naive CD8, more than 2% for memory CD4, and around 0.37% for memory CD8. Because the study included a small number of donors, the genetic and exposure-history diversity represented was limited. Pairwise subsampling led to the expectation that sequencing depth would affect the degree of clonotype sharing among donors. Compared with non-shared clonotypes, the clonotypes found in all four sorted-subset donors had higher generation probabilities. Rarefaction of sorted-subset datasets indicated incomplete sequencing despite the large sequencing depth. Larger estimated clonotype richness was generally found for naive subsets than for memory subsets.

Using the deep immunoSEQ assay, multiplex PCR amplified TCR CDR3 regions from genomic DNA. Genomic DNA extracted from each cell subset was distributed evenly over all wells of several immunoSEQ 96-well plates, and each plate served as one replicate. For sorted subsets, about 200 ng genomic DNA, equal to tens of thousands of T cell genomes, was loaded into each replicate PCR. The purified libraries were quantified using a Qubit 3.0 fluorometer, sized with a Bioanalyzer 2100, and then quantified again using the KAPA Library Quantification kit. A separate single-read 150-cycle Illumina NextSeq 550 flow cell was used to sequence each immunoSEQ 96-well plate. Turning to the authors' computational methods: Because the immunoSEQ output held only junctional sequences and lacked quality scores, the filtering could not match the filtering applied to full-length reads. To assign V/J genes and CDR3, sequences were annotated using PyIR, a Python wrapper for IgBLAST v1.9, with IMGT germline references. Reads were removed for weak V/J assignments (E-value above 1e-6), missing CDR3, stop codons, out-of-frame junctions, or ambiguous translated residues. V3J clonotypes were defined as sequences sharing an identical inferred V gene, J gene, and CDR3 amino acid sequence. Percentage overlap between repertoires was calculated by dividing the number of shared unique clonotypes by the size of the smaller repertoire. Richness of each repertoire was evaluated using RTK rarefaction, the Chao1 estimator, and Recon v2.1 estimates of unobserved clonotypes. OLGA was used to compute generation probabilities for all TCRbeta clonotypes that the gDNA method yielded from four donors. TCRdb retrieved this table from immuneACCESS and kept in-frame rearrangements only. Not all clones are present; in checked studies, unresolved V genes account for under half, and no reason is known for the remainder. That table supplies the V and J calls and clone size; D and trimming were determined from the DNA. This sample is represented by around 1.5 million clones; 98% of them were singletons. Of the sample, approximately 0.45% falls within the top ten clones.

Spanning cysteine to phenylalanine, the CDR3 consists of 16 amino acids. The sequence is cut down to CDR3 DNA, 48 bases in frame from base 1. Reading the germline V gene gives CDR1 SGHTA and CDR2 FQGNSA. Germline trimming: 4 bases from V, 2 bases from J; junction bases outside gene matches: 10. The donors were healthy, HIV-negative adults with no recently reported acute infections or vaccinations. Every donor was a Caucasian adult living in Nashville, Tennessee, USA. CD4+ T cells were enriched through magnetic negative selection, after which naive cells were positively selected on CD45RA and the remaining negative fraction served as the memory subset. Blood was obtained by leukapheresis, after which PBMCs were separated by Ficoll-Histopaque density gradient centrifugation and cryopreserved in liquid nitrogen vapor phase. Analytical flow cytometry was used to check the purity and quantity of every magnetically sorted T cell population. From each sorted fraction, genomic DNA was isolated and quantified by UV absorbance on a Nanodrop 2000c.

This receptor was taken from a man under 40 in good health. Sequenced sample: naive CD4+ T cells sorted from blood. The intended sense of this specimen's cell subset or site label: CD45RA+ positively selected. This sequence uses TRBV7-2 and TRBJ2-5; a stretch of 7 junction bases matches TRBD1. The base sequence is TGTGCCAGCAGCTATCCGGGACAGCCCAAGCAAGAGACCCAGTACTTC. This yields the protein CASSYPGQPKQETQYF.